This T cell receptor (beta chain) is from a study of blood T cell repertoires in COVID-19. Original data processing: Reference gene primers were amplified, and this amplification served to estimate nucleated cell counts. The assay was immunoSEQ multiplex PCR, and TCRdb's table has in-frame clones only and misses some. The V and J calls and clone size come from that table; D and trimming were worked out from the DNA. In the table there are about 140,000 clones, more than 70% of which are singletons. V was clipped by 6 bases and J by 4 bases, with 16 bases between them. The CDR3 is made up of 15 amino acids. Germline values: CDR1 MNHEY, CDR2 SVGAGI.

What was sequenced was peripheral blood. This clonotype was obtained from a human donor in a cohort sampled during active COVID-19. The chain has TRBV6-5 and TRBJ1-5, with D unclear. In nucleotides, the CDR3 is TGTGCCAGCAGGCCAAGTGGGCAGGATAATCAGCCCCAGCATTTT. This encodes CASRPSGQDNQPQHF.